The 22 T cell receptor delta chains given below trace back to one sample, sequenced in a study of gamma-delta T cells after stem cell transplantation. TCRdb ran CATT on the RT-PCR reads. Of approximately 2,000 delta-chain clones in the sample, approximately 13% were seen once. The sample was gamma-delta T cells. These TCRs come from a human donor. It is not recorded whose cells these are; they may come from a transplant donor.

On this clone: TCRdb's protein for this DNA is that of a much larger clone and differs from the translation at residue 8, likely a read error; the protein shown is the DNA translation. The rearrangement joins TRDV2 to TRDJ1; D unresolved. This CDR3 has 14 amino acids. CDR1 and CDR2 from the germline V gene are GEAIGNYY and EKD. The V gene lost 3 bases and the J gene lost 1 base, with 11 bases spanning the gap. CDR3: CACDHIATTDKLIF. The CDR3 DNA sequence: TGTGCCTGTGACCATATTGCAACCACCGATAAACTCATCTTT.

The table lists this clone with a few counts. J is TRDJ1 and V is TRDV2; D not certain. The J gene, left out of TCRdb, was set here by checking the DNA against germline. This CDR3 has 14 residues. V lost 2 bases and J 0 bases, leaving 9 bases between the germline ends. CDR1 and CDR2 (germline): GEAIGNYY, EKD. This CDR3 is CACDKIANTDKLIF. The DNA of the CDR3 is TGTGCCTGTGACAAGATTGCAAACACCGATAAACTCATCTTT.

This clone was counted a few times. The V gene is TRDV2, the J gene TRDJ1; D remains unclear. The CDR3 loop spans 15 amino acids. The germline V and J ends were trimmed by 5 bases and 3 bases, with 18 bases remaining between them. Looked up from germline, CDR1 is GEAIGNYY and CDR2 is EKD. In DNA form, the CDR3 reads TGTGCCTGTGTCGCGGATGGTACCCAGCCCGATAAACTCATCTTT. This sequence encodes CACVADGTQPDKLIF.

This clone has only a few counts. The chain carries TRDV2 and TRDJ1; TRDD3 matches at 10 bases. The CDR3 totals 18 residues. Germline V lookup: CDR1 GEAIGNYY, CDR2 EKD. Trimming removed 3 bases from V and 0 bases from J; junction bases left unmatched: 12. The CDR3 DNA is TGTGCCTGTGACCCTATTCCTAACTGGGGGATCAACACCGATAAACTCATCTTT. It codes for CACDPIPNWGINTDKLIF.

Within the sample, this clone is large. V is TRDV2 and J is TRDJ1; TRDD3 agrees at 7 bases. The CDR3 contains 16 residues. Losses at the gene ends were 0 bases for V and 0 bases for J; bases not matched to a gene: 6. The germline CDR1 and CDR2 sequences are GEAIGNYY and EKD. CDR3 nucleotide sequence: TGTGCCTGTGACACCGTTGGGGGAGGGTACACCGATAAACTCATCTTT. This gives the protein CACDTVGGGYTDKLIF.

This clone is medium-sized (0.01 to 0.1%) within its sample. The rearrangement links TRDV2 to TRDJ1, with 10 bases that match TRDD3. V lost 4 bases and J lost 1; bases outside the gene matches: 8. Germline CDR1 is GEAIGNYY and CDR2 is EKD. This CDR3 comprises 16 residues. The CDR3: CACEPLTGGSTDKLIF. The CDR3 DNA reads TGTGCCTGTGAACCTCTTACTGGGGGATCCACCGATAAACTCATCTTT.

CDR3 loop: CAPFLRRSTGGSQDTDKLIF. For the CDR3, the DNA is TGTGCCCCGTTCCTACGAAGGAGTACTGGGGGATCACAGGACACCGATAAACTCATCTTT. The chain carries TRDV3 and TRDJ1; 10 bases are a match to TRDD3. Germline CDR1 TVYSNPD, CDR2 GDNSRS (reference sequence). The ends lost 5 bases at V and 0 bases at J; junction bases unmatched: 24. The CDR3 loop spans 20 amino acids.

The genes are TRDV2 and TRDJ1, with a possible D match to TRDD3 (5 bases). The J gene was missing in TCRdb and was found by matching the end of the DNA to germline. Deletions cut 3 bases from V and 5 bases from J, with 15 bases between. Germline loops: CDR1 GEAIGNYY, CDR2 EKD. The CDR3 covers 14 residues. The CDR3 loop reads CACDRVGIGDKLIF. The CDR3 nucleotides are TGTGCCTGTGACCGGGTTGGGATCGGGGATAAACTCATCTTT.

This clone was counted only a few times. Given a far larger clone just one base away, this is likely a sequencing read error. The sample has other DNA sequences that encode this CDR3 too. V is TRDV1 and J is TRDJ1, with D possibly TRDD3 on 6 matching bases. Per the germline V gene, CDR1 is TSWWSYY and CDR2 is QGS. The CDR3 length is 20 residues. Trimming left V 0 bases short and J 8 bases short, with 31 bases between. The CDR3 DNA follows: TGTGCTCTTGGGGAACTAGGTCCCAGGCCGCCCCGGCCGGGGGAATACAAACTCATCTTT. Its protein is CALGELGPRPPRPGEYKLIF.

The V call is TRDV2, the J call TRDJ1; 7 nucleotides line up with TRDD3. Trimming removed 0 bases from V and 0 bases from J; junction bases left unmatched: 15. Germline values: CDR1 GEAIGNYY, CDR2 EKD. This CDR3 spans 19 amino acids. The CDR3 region has the DNA TGTGCCTGTGACACCGGATCCCTGGGGGCTACCCTGTACACCGATAAACTCATCTTT. Translated: CACDTGSLGATLYTDKLIF.

This clone was counted once. In DNA form, the CDR3 reads TGTGCCTGTGACACCGGAGTGGGGACGAGAGCAGGACTCATCTTT. This codes for CACDTGVGTRAGLIF. The rearrangement uses TRDV2 and TRDJ1; a weak D match, TRDD3 (5 bases). The J gene, absent from TCRdb, was called here by matching the DNA to germline. CDR1 GEAIGNYY and CDR2 EKD come from the germline V gene. V was pared by 0 bases and J by 10 bases, with 20 bases between. The CDR3 length is 15 residues.

This clone was observed a few times. This sequence joins TRDV2 and TRDJ3, with 13 bases matching TRDD3. Germline V gene lookup returns CDR1 GEAIGNYY and CDR2 EKD. The CDR3 totals 20 residues. V shed 3 bases, J shed 0 bases, and the junction held 7 bases outside the gene matches. The CDR3: CACDSLLGDTSSWDTRQMFF. The CDR3 bases are TGTGCCTGTGACTCGCTACTGGGGGATACGAGCTCCTGGGACACCCGACAGATGTTTTTC.

This clone appeared a few times. The rearrangement joins TRDV2 to TRDJ3, with TRDD3 matching over 8 bases. The germline V gene has CDR1 GEAIGNYY and CDR2 EKD. The CDR3 runs 16 residues. J gave up 11 bases and V 2 bases, and 10 bases lay outside the gene matches. The CDR3 spells CACDKIGDTPSRQMFF. The CDR3 DNA reads as TGTGCCTGTGACAAGATCGGGGATACCCCATCCCGACAGATGTTTTTC.

This clone is medium-sized (0.01 to 0.1%) within its sample. V usage is TRDV2 and J usage is TRDJ1, with 8 positions matching TRDD3. The CDR3 runs to 19 residues. Germline loops: CDR1 GEAIGNYY, CDR2 EKD. The trim removed 0 bases at V and 0 bases at J, leaving 14 bases unmatched. CDR3 bases: TGTGCCTGTGACACCGTTGGGCTACTGGGGATACCAGACACCGATAAACTCATCTTT. It encodes CACDTVGLLGIPDTDKLIF.

This clone counts as medium-sized. This chain links TRDV2 with TRDJ1, with 13 bases matching TRDD3. The CDR3 loop spans 19 amino acids. V lost 0 bases, J lost 0 bases, and 9 bases stayed unmatched. From germline, CDR1 is GEAIGNYY and CDR2 EKD. The CDR3: CACDTVTGGYAGNTDKLIF. The CDR3 DNA sequence: TGTGCCTGTGACACCGTTACTGGGGGATACGCGGGGAACACCGATAAACTCATCTTT.

V usage is TRDV2 and J usage is TRDJ3, with 12 bases identical to TRDD3. The CDR3 consists of 22 residues. J gave up 1 base and V 0 bases, and 12 bases lay outside the gene matches. Germline-derived CDR1 and CDR2 are GEAIGNYY and EKD. In nucleotides, the CDR3 is TGTGCCTGTGACACCTCTGGGGGATACGCGAGGGAATTGTCCTGGGACACCCGACAGATGTTTTTC. Amino acids: CACDTSGGYARELSWDTRQMFF.

This clone was counted between two and nine times. It differs at one base from a far larger clone, so likely a read error. The genes are TRDV2 and TRDJ1; D call uncertain. The germline gives CDR1 GEAIGNYY, CDR2 EKD. This CDR3 has 21 residues. The CDR3 region is CACDTLDLAGHLATDTDKPIF. CDR3 coding DNA: TGTGCCTGTGACACCCTGGACTTGGCCGGGCACCTCGCTACCGACACCGATAAACCCATCTTT.

This clone is labeled as large (0.1 to 1%). Distinct nucleotide sequences in the sample also encode this CDR3. This chain uses TRDV2 with TRDJ1, with D unclear. V was shortened by 1 base and J by 0 bases, with 20 bases between the two germline ends. The CDR3 has 18 residues. CDR1 GEAIGNYY and CDR2 EKD come from the germline V gene. In DNA form, the CDR3 reads TGTGCCTGTGACACAGTTCCGACCCTTGACTCTTACACCGATAAACTCATCTTT. Encoded protein: CACDTVPTLDSYTDKLIF.

The rearrangement joins TRDV2 to TRDJ3; 7 bases fit TRDD3. TCRdb supplies no J gene; here it was assigned by aligning the nucleotide sequence to germline. The germline CDR1 and CDR2 sequences are GEAIGNYY and EKD. This CDR3 has 19 amino acids. With 2 bases clipped from V and 0 bases from J, the junction kept 9 bases outside the gene matches. The CDR3 protein is CACDKRGDRRSWDTRQMFF. CDR3 coding DNA: TGTGCCTGTGACAAACGGGGGGATCGGCGCTCCTGGGACACCCGACAGATGTTTTTC.

This clone has only a few counts. The chain joins TRDV2 to TRDJ1, with 10 nucleotides matching TRDD3. CDR1 and CDR2 from the germline V gene are GEAIGNYY and EKD. V was clipped by 4 bases and J by 0 bases; unmatched bases: 7. The CDR3 is made up of 16 amino acids. DNA of the CDR3: TGTGCCTGTGAACCACTGGGGGATCAGGACACCGATAAACTCATCTTT. Amino acids: CACEPLGDQDTDKLIF.

About this clone: Other DNA sequences from this sample encode an identical CDR3 as well. This chain joins TRDV2 and TRDJ1; TRDD3 aligns across 13 bases. The CDR3 loop spans 16 amino acids. Germline V lookup: CDR1 GEAIGNYY, CDR2 EKD. J lost 6 bases, V lost 1 base, and 7 bases had no gene match. The CDR3 loop is CACDTLKLGDTYKLIF. The CDR3 region has the DNA TGTGCCTGTGACACTCTCAAACTGGGGGATACGTATAAACTCATCTTT.

By proportion, this clone is medium-sized (0.01 to 0.1%). The V call is TRDV2, the J call TRDJ1; TRDD3 aligns across 13 bases. The J segment lost 0 bases and the V segment lost 3 bases, leaving 18 bases of the junction unmatched. The CDR3 loop spans 21 amino acids. Per the germline V gene, CDR1 is GEAIGNYY and CDR2 is EKD. The CDR3 spells CACDSVKVLGDTRGYTDKLIF. The CDR3 region has the DNA TGTGCCTGTGACTCCGTAAAGGTACTGGGGGATACGCGGGGGTACACCGATAAACTCATCTTT.